These 20 T cell receptor beta chains came from one sample sequenced in a study of blood T cell repertoires in COVID-19. Produced via immunoSEQ multiplex PCR; TCRdb's table is partial and in-frame only. Of roughly 65,000 clones in the sample, 79% were seen once. The material sequenced was peripheral blood. The receptors were gathered from a man between 60 and 75 years old with acute or convalescent COVID-19.

The V and J genes are TRBV6-5 and TRBJ1-1, with D maybe TRBD1 (6 bases). The V gene lost 6 bases and the J gene lost 1 base, with 9 bases spanning the gap. This CDR3 region has 13 residues. Germline CDR1 reads MNHEY; CDR2 reads SVGAGI. The CDR3 sequence is CASRKGGNTEAFF. In nucleotides, the CDR3 is TGTGCCAGCAGAAAAGGGGGGAACACTGAAGCTTTCTTT.

This chain uses TRBV2 with TRBJ1-1, with TRBD1 identical over 9 bases. V was clipped by 5 bases and J by 1 base; unmatched bases: 5. The CDR3 covers 15 residues. Germline CDR1 is SNHLY and CDR2 is FYNNEI. The chain's CDR3 is CASSFTTGGNTEAFF. In DNA form, the CDR3 reads TGTGCCAGCAGTTTTACGACAGGGGGGAACACTGAAGCTTTCTTT.

This clone turned up a few times. This rearrangement joins TRBV4-3 to TRBJ1-6; TRBD1 is a possible D gene (5 bases). The V gene lost 3 bases and the J gene lost 7 bases, with 7 bases spanning the gap. The length of the CDR3 is 13 residues. The V gene's germline CDR1 is LGHNA and CDR2 YSLEER. As DNA, the CDR3 is TGCGCCAGCAGCCAGGGACTGAATTCACCCCTCCACTTT. This translates into CASSQGLNSPLHF.

This clone showed up many times. The same CDR3 arises from other DNA sequences in this sample as well. The chain is built from TRBV30 and TRBJ1-5, with a possible D match to TRBD1 (5 bases). CDR3 length: 13 residues. Germline CDR1 reads GTSNPN; CDR2 reads SVGIG (reference sequence). V was pared by 4 bases and J by 4 bases, with 11 bases between. CDR3 protein: CAWTADSNQPQHF. The CDR3 DNA reads as TGTGCCTGGACGGCAGACAGTAATCAGCCCCAGCATTTT.

The gene calls are TRBV4-1 and TRBJ2-1; a weak D match, TRBD1 (5 bases). This CDR3 region has 17 residues. V was trimmed by 0 bases and J by 6 bases, leaving 18 bases between them. Germline V lookup: CDR1 MGHRA, CDR2 YSYEKL. CDR3 DNA: TGCGCCAGCAGCCAAGACTTAGTGCAGGGTAGCTTCAATGAGCAGTTCTTC. Translated: CASSQDLVQGSFNEQFF.

The chain couples TRBV7-2 to TRBJ1-2; no clear D. V lost 2 bases to trimming and J lost 0 bases, with 10 bases between them. This CDR3 is 15 amino acids long. CDR1 SGHTA and CDR2 FQGNSA come from the germline V gene. The DNA of the CDR3 is TGTGCCAGCAGCTTAAAATACGACTCTAACTATGGCTACACCTTC. Translation gives CASSLKYDSNYGYTF.

The chain joins TRBV19 to TRBJ1-4; 7 bases fit TRBD1. CDR3 length: 15 residues. Trimming at V came to 4 bases and at J to 0 bases, leaving 2 bases not matched to a gene. Germline CDR1 reads LNHDA; CDR2 reads SQIVND (reference sequence). In nucleotides, the CDR3 is TGTGCCAGTAGTACTCAGGGGGCAACTAATGAAAAACTGTTTTTT. Amino acid sequence: CASSTQGATNEKLFF. Looking up the rest from reference TRBV19 and TRBJ1-4 gives the full variable domain: DGGITQSPKYLFRKEGQNVTLSCEQNLNHDAMYWYRQDPGQGLRLIYYSQIVNDFQKGDIAEGYSVSREKKESFPLTVTSAQKNPTAFYLCASSTQGATNEKLFFGSGTQLSVL.

Ten or more counts support this clone. J is TRBJ2-3 and V is TRBV5-1; 8 nucleotides match TRBD2. The ends lost 3 bases at V and 0 bases at J; junction bases unmatched: 6. CDR1 and CDR2 (germline): SGHRS, YFSETQ. CDR3 length: 16 residues. In DNA, the CDR3 is TGCGCCAGCAGCTCAAGTGAGCGGGGGAGCACAGATACGCAGTATTTT. Its translation is CASSSSERGSTDTQYF.

There are a few counts of this clone. The chain combines TRBV18 with TRBJ2-7; D perhaps matches TRBD1 (5 bases). The CDR3 runs 13 residues. V dropped 4 bases and J dropped 6 bases, with 13 bases sitting between them. Germline V gene lookup returns CDR1 KGHSH and CDR2 LQKENI. Here the CDR3 reads CASSLARVGEQYF. The CDR3 coding sequence is TGTGCCAGCTCACTAGCCAGGGTGGGCGAGCAGTACTTC.

This chain joins TRBV19 and TRBJ1-1, with 9 bases fitting TRBD1. J was trimmed by 4 bases and V by 4 bases; bases with no gene match: 7. Per the germline V gene, CDR1 is LNHDA and CDR2 is SQIVND (reference sequence). The CDR3 is 15 amino acids. The chain's CDR3 is CASSTIRDRATEAFF. Here the CDR3 DNA reads TGTGCCAGTAGTACCATACGGGACAGGGCCACTGAAGCTTTCTTT.

The DNA of the CDR3 is TGTGCCAGTAAGGACACCGTCAATCAGCCCCAGCATTTT. Encoded protein: CASKDTVNQPQHF. The rearrangement joins TRBV19 to TRBJ1-5; possible D gene TRBD1, 5 bases. CDR3 length: 13 residues. The V gene's germline CDR1 is LNHDA and CDR2 SQIVND (reference sequence). The V and J ends lost 7 bases and 3 bases respectively, with 10 bases between them.

V is TRBV19 and J is TRBJ2-2, with 8 bases lining up with TRBD1. J gave up 1 base and V 8 bases, and 3 bases lay outside the gene matches. The CDR3 loop spans 14 amino acids. Per germline, CDR1 LNHDA and CDR2 SQIVND (reference sequence). The CDR3 sequence: CASADRGNTGELFF. CDR3 sequence (DNA): TGTGCCAGTGCTGACAGGGGGAACACCGGGGAGCTGTTTTTT.

This chain uses TRBV9 with TRBJ1-1; no reliable D call. The germline gives CDR1 SGDLS, CDR2 YYNGEE. The CDR3 sequence is 14 residues long. V lost 0 bases and J 0 bases, leaving 6 bases between the germline ends. The CDR3 protein is CASSVGVMNTEAFF. CDR3 nucleotide sequence: TGTGCCAGCAGCGTAGGCGTCATGAACACTGAAGCTTTCTTT.

J is TRBJ2-1 and V is TRBV3-1 (or the pseudogene TRBV3-2); D uncertain. The V gene's germline CDR1 is LGHDT and CDR2 YNNKEL (reference sequence). V gave up 1 base and J gave up 0 bases, with 10 bases separating them. The CDR3 totals 16 residues. DNA of the CDR3: TGTGCCAGCAGCCAAGGCCTAATCGGCTCCTACAATGAGCAGTTCTTC. It encodes CASSQGLIGSYNEQFF.

The chain links TRBV29-1 to TRBJ1-5, with TRBD1 as a possible D gene (6 bases). Germline V lookup: CDR1 SQVTM, CDR2 ANQGSEA. Trimming took 4 bases from V and 7 from J, leaving 14 bases between them. This CDR3 region has 13 residues. DNA for the CDR3: TGCAGCGTTGTTCAGGGGCTGGGGCAGCCCCAGCATTTT. Translation gives CSVVQGLGQPQHF.

This sequence joins TRBV2 and TRBJ2-2; 9 nucleotides align to TRBD1. V shed 8 bases and J 2 bases; nucleotides not matched to a gene: 3. CDR1 SNHLY and CDR2 FYNNEI come from the germline V gene. This CDR3 contains 14 residues. The CDR3 reads CASGTGSNTGELFF. In DNA form, the CDR3 reads TGTGCCAGCGGGACAGGGAGCAACACCGGGGAGCTGTTTTTT.

The chain joins TRBV10-1 to TRBJ1-6; 7 nucleotides agree with TRBD1. This CDR3 is 13 amino acids long. Germline V gene data show CDR1 as WNHNN and CDR2 as SYGVQD (reference sequence). V shed 3 bases, J shed 7 bases, and the junction held 0 bases outside the gene matches. The CDR3 reads CASSDRGNSPLHF. The DNA of the CDR3 is TGCGCCAGCAGTGACAGGGGGAATTCACCCCTCCACTTT.

The chain carries TRBV15 and TRBJ1-2, with a tentative D call TRBD1 (5 bases). The CDR3 contains 14 residues. The V gene lost 11 bases and the J gene lost 0 bases, with 16 bases spanning the gap. Germline CDR1 LNHNV, CDR2 YYDKDF (reference sequence). The CDR3 protein is CAPRLDSANYGYTF. The CDR3 nucleotides are TGTGCCCCTAGACTAGACAGTGCTAACTATGGCTACACCTTC.

This sequence joins TRBV4-1 and TRBJ1-4; D is undetermined. Germline values: CDR1 MGHRA, CDR2 YSYEKL. V lost 1 base and J 2 bases, leaving 14 bases between the germline ends. This CDR3 has 17 amino acids. In DNA, the CDR3 is TGCGCCAGCAGCCAAGGAGCGGGTCGGTGGACTAATGAAAAACTGTTTTTT. It translates to CASSQGAGRWTNEKLFF.

The chain joins TRBV5-1 to TRBJ1-1; the match to TRBD1 covers 8 bases. Germline CDR1 SGHRS, CDR2 YFSETQ. V lost 1 base, J lost 0 bases, and 8 bases stayed unmatched. The CDR3 runs to 17 residues. CDR3: CASSLPSAGGVNTEAFF. The CDR3 DNA reads TGCGCCAGCAGCTTGCCCTCCGCAGGGGGCGTGAACACTGAAGCTTTCTTT. Together with reference TRBV5-1 and TRBJ1-1, the CDR3 gives the full variable domain: KAGVTQTPRYLIKTRGQQVTLSCSPISGHRSVSWYQQTPGQGLQFLFEYFSETQRNKGNFPGRFSGRQFSNSRSEMNVSTLELGDSALYLCASSLPSAGGVNTEAFFGQGTRLTVV.